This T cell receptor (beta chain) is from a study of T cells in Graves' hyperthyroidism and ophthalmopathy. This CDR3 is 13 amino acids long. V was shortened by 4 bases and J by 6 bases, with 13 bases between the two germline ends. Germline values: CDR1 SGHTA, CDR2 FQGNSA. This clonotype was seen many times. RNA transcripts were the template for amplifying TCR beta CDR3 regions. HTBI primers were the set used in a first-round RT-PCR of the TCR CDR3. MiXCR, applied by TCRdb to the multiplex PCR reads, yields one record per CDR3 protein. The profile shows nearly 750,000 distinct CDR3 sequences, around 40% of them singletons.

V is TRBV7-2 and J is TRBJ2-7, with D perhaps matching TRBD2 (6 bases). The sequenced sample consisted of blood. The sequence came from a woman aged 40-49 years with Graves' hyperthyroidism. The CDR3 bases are TGTGCCAGCAGCTACCGTGGTAGCGGCGAGCAGTACTTC. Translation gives CASSYRGSGEQYF.